The 31 T cell receptor beta chains below come from one sample, sequenced in a study of CD8 T cells in Susac syndrome. An input of roughly 0.5 to 1 ug of RNA was subjected to reverse transcription using random hexamers. MiXCR was run by TCRdb on the immunoSEQ multiplex PCR reads, yielding one entry per CDR3 protein. The sample has around 190,000 distinct CDR3 sequences, 85% to 95% seen once. Input material: CD4+ T cells from PBMCs. The receptors shown here come from a human donor with Susac syndrome.

J is TRBJ1-5 and V is TRBV4-3, with D unclear. Germline lookup yields CDR1 LGHNA and CDR2 YSLEER. V was trimmed by 0 bases and J by 4 bases, leaving 10 bases between them. The CDR3 sequence is 15 residues long. The DNA for the CDR3 is TGCGCCAGCAGCCAAGAAGGGTCGGGGAATCAGCCCCAGCATTTT. It specifies CASSQEGSGNQPQHF.

The CDR3 nucleotides are TGTGCCAGCAGCGCGATACAGGGGCCGGGGGGGGCCAAAAACATTCAGTACTTC. Encoded protein: CASSAIQGPGGAKNIQYF. This chain joins TRBV2 and TRBJ2-4, with D possibly being TRBD2 (8 bases). V was pared by 6 bases and J by 1 base, with 22 bases between. The CDR3 totals 18 residues. Germline CDR1 reads SNHLY; CDR2 reads FYNNEI.

This chain uses TRBV11-2 with TRBJ1-5; D uncertain. Between the trimmed V and J ends, which lost 5 bases and 3 bases, there was a span of 11 bases. Germline CDR1 and CDR2: SGHAT and FQNNGV. This CDR3 is built from 14 residues. The CDR3 DNA is TGTGCCAGCAGCCCCTCGAGGGTCAATCAGCCCCAGCATTTT. Translated: CASSPSRVNQPQHF.

The V call is TRBV14, the J call TRBJ2-3, with TRBD2 matching over 9 bases. The germline gives CDR1 SGHDN, CDR2 FVKESK. CDR3 size: 16 residues. With 6 bases clipped from V and 4 bases from J, the junction kept 11 bases outside the gene matches. The CDR3 bases are TGTGCCAGCAGTCGACTCCGGGGACTAGCACCAGATACGCAGTATTTT. Its protein product is CASSRLRGLAPDTQYF.

This clonotype was observed a single time. V is TRBV5-1 and J is TRBJ1-5, with 7 bases aligning to TRBD1. The junction had 10 bases not matched to a gene; V was cut back by 4 bases and J by 6 bases. CDR1 SGHRS and CDR2 YFSETQ come from the germline V gene. The CDR3 consists of 15 residues. Here the CDR3 DNA reads TGCGCCAGCAGCCCAGGACAGGACAGGAGTCAGCCCCAGCATTTT. As protein: CASSPGQDRSQPQHF.

The table lists this clonotype with a count of one. The chain recombines TRBV4-1 with TRBJ1-5; D might be TRBD1 (5 bases). This CDR3 is 14 amino acids long. The V end was cut by 4 bases, the J end by 4 bases, with 11 bases between. CDR1 is MGHRA, CDR2 YSYEKL, per germline. This CDR3 reads CASSPLGTNQPQHF. The CDR3 DNA reads TGCGCCAGCAGCCCTCTCGGGACTAATCAGCCCCAGCATTTT.

V and J are TRBV29-1 and TRBJ1-4, with TRBD1 matching over 7 bases. V was pared by 6 bases and J by 7 bases, with 2 bases of the junction left unmatched. This CDR3 region has 11 residues. The germline V gene has CDR1 SQVTM and CDR2 ANQGSEA. CDR3 residues: CSVYRGEKLFF. Written as DNA, the CDR3 is TGCAGCGTATACAGGGGTGAAAAACTGTTTTTT. The full variable domain, with the rest looked up from reference TRBV29-1 and TRBJ1-4, is SAVISQKPSRDICQRGTSLTIQCQVDSQVTMMFWYRQQPGQSLTLIATANQGSEATYESGFVIDKFPISRPNLTFSTLTVSNMSPEDSSIYLCSVYRGEKLFFGSGTQLSVL.

The rearrangement uses TRBV20-1 and TRBJ1-2; 9 nucleotides align to TRBD1. V trimming: 5 bases; J trimming: 3 bases; junction bases outside the gene matches: 7. The CDR3 has 14 amino acids. In germline, CDR1 is DFQATT, CDR2 SNEGSKA (reference sequence). The CDR3 bases are TGCAGTGCTGCCCGGGACAGGGAAGACTATGGCTACACCTTC. It codes for CSAARDREDYGYTF.

CDR3 coding DNA: TGCAGCGTTGAAGCGCACACTGAAGCTTTCTTT. Residues: CSVEAHTEAFF. J is TRBJ1-1 and V is TRBV29-1; D is unresolved. The CDR3 has 11 amino acids. V was shortened by 1 base and J by 3 bases, with 3 bases between the two germline ends. Germline V CDR1 and CDR2: SQVTM, ANQGSEA. The complete variable domain, with remaining parts taken from reference TRBV29-1 and TRBJ1-1, reads SAVISQKPSRDICQRGTSLTIQCQVDSQVTMMFWYRQQPGQSLTLIATANQGSEATYESGFVIDKFPISRPNLTFSTLTVSNMSPEDSSIYLCSVEAHTEAFFGQGTRLTVV.

The V and J genes are TRBV19 and TRBJ1-1; tentatively, D is TRBD1 (5 bases). V was clipped by 5 bases and J by 1 base, with 14 bases between them. The CDR3 is 15 residues long. The germline gives CDR1 LNHDA, CDR2 SQIVND (reference sequence). This CDR3 is CASSFPGLKNTEAFF. In nucleotides, the CDR3 is TGTGCCAGTAGTTTCCCGGGACTGAAGAACACTGAAGCTTTCTTT. Based on the CDR3 plus reference TRBV19 and TRBJ1-1, the full variable domain is DGGITQSPKYLFRKEGQNVTLSCEQNLNHDAMYWYRQDPGQGLRLIYYSQIVNDFQKGDIAEGYSVSREKKESFPLTVTSAQKNPTAFYLCASSFPGLKNTEAFFGQGTRLTVV.

V is TRBV20-1 and J is TRBJ2-7; 7 bases line up with TRBD2. CDR3 size: 14 residues. Per the germline V gene, CDR1 is DFQATT and CDR2 is SNEGSKA (reference sequence). The ends lost 2 bases at V and 2 bases at J; junction bases unmatched: 6. CDR3 residues: CSARLDRGAYEQYF. The CDR3 region has the DNA TGCAGTGCTAGACTAGATCGGGGGGCCTACGAGCAGTACTTC.

This chain joins TRBV9 and TRBJ2-3, with 11 bases fitting TRBD2. Trimming removed 4 bases from V and 11 bases from J; junction bases left unmatched: 6. The CDR3 contains 13 residues. Germline CDR1 is SGDLS and CDR2 is YYNGEE. The CDR3 nucleotides are TGTGCCAGCAGCCCCTCTCTAGCGGGGGGGCAGTATTTT. This codes for CASSPSLAGGQYF.

The rearrangement joins TRBV2 to TRBJ2-5; no clear D gene. The CDR3 extends over 12 amino acids. Germline-derived CDR1 and CDR2 are SNHLY and FYNNEI. The ends were cut back, 3 bases at V and 5 bases at J, with 7 bases in the middle. The CDR3 here is CASSDRGETQYF. The DNA for the CDR3 is TGTGCCAGCAGTGATCGTGGGGAGACCCAGTACTTC.

The rearrangement uses TRBV2 and TRBJ2-3; D is undetermined. Germline CDR1 and CDR2: SNHLY and FYNNEI. The V end lost 3 bases, the J end lost 2 bases, and 9 bases lay between the germline ends. CDR3 length: 14 residues. The CDR3 loop reads CASSDDRTTDTQYF. CDR3 sequence (DNA): TGTGCCAGCAGTGATGATCGGACCACAGATACGCAGTATTTT.

As for this clonotype: The junction departs from the called germline gene at one end, perhaps through a read error. The chain carries TRBV7-7 and TRBJ1-4; 7 bases map to TRBD1. From germline, CDR1 is SSHAT and CDR2 FNYEAQ (reference sequence). The CDR3 spans 14 residues. The CDR3 spells CASSLGGQNEKLFF. The CDR3 bases are TGTGCTAGCAGCTTAGGGGGACAGAATGAAAAACTGTTTTTT.

CDR3 sequence reads: CASSPVQGLYTQYF. In nucleotides, the CDR3 is TGTGCCAGCAGCCCTGTCCAGGGTTTGTATACGCAGTATTTT. The rearrangement uses TRBV6-5 and TRBJ2-3; maybe TRBD1 (5 bases). V dropped 6 bases and J dropped 7 bases, with 17 bases sitting between them. CDR1 and CDR2 from the germline V gene are MNHEY and SVGAGI. There are 14 residues in the CDR3.

This clonotype was seen just once. This chain joins TRBV5-1 and TRBJ1-1, with TRBD1 identical over 8 bases. The CDR3 contains 15 residues. V was pared by 2 bases and J by 5 bases, with 8 bases of the junction left unmatched. CDR1 is SGHRS, CDR2 YFSETQ, per germline. DNA for the CDR3: TGCGCCAGCAGCTTATTTTCAGGACAGGGTACTGAAGCTTTCTTT. It specifies CASSLFSGQGTEAFF.

The CDR3 loop is CSARGGDKEQYF. In nucleotides, the CDR3 is TGCAGCGCCCGAGGAGGGGACAAGGAGCAGTACTTC. The V gene is TRBV29-1, the J gene TRBJ2-7; either TRBD1 or TRBD2 may supply D (6 bases each). V lost 7 bases, J lost 7 bases, and 17 bases lay in between. Germline V gene sequence: CDR1 SQVTM, CDR2 ANQGSEA. CDR3 length: 12 amino acids.

This sequence joins TRBV2 and TRBJ2-6; a possible D gene is TRBD2 (5 bases). Germline V CDR1 and CDR2: SNHLY, FYNNEI. CDR3 length: 16 amino acids. The germline V and J ends were trimmed by 0 bases and 0 bases, with 6 bases remaining between them. CDR3 DNA sequence: TGTGCCAGCAGTGAAGCAGGAGGCTCTGGGGCCAACGTCCTGACTTTC. Its translation: CASSEAGGSGANVLTF. The full variable domain, completed using reference TRBV2 and TRBJ2-6, is EPEVTQTPSHQVTQMGQEVILRCVPISNHLYFYWYRQILGQKVEFLVSFYNNEISEKSEIFDDQFSVERPDGSNFTLKIRSTKLEDSAMYFCASSEAGGSGANVLTFGAGSRLTVL.

The genes are TRBV4-1 and TRBJ2-2; a weak D match, TRBD2 (6 bases). V was cut by 4 bases and J by 2 bases, with 14 bases left in between. The CDR3 consists of 16 residues. Germline V gene lookup returns CDR1 MGHRA and CDR2 YSYEKL. CDR3 DNA sequence: TGCGCCAGCAGCCCCGGGACTCAAAAAAACACCGGGGAGCTGTTTTTT. This gives the protein CASSPGTQKNTGELFF.

This chain links TRBV18 with TRBJ2-5; 7 bases match TRBD2. J was trimmed by 5 bases and V by 8 bases; bases with no gene match: 11. The CDR3 length is 14 residues. CDR1 is KGHSH, CDR2 LQKENI, per germline. The CDR3, as DNA: TGTGCCAGCGGCCGGAGCGGGATACGGGAGACCCAGTACTTC. It encodes CASGRSGIRETQYF.

This clonotype has just one count. The DNA for the CDR3 is TGCAGTGCTATTTGGGCGGGGGTCACAAATGAGCAGTTCTTC. This sequence encodes CSAIWAGVTNEQFF. The genes are TRBV20-1 and TRBJ2-1, with 7 bases aligning to TRBD2. V lost 4 bases, J lost 7 bases, and 10 bases stayed unmatched. Germline V lookup: CDR1 DFQATT, CDR2 SNEGSKA (reference sequence). This CDR3 comprises 14 residues.

The gene calls are TRBV14 and TRBJ2-1, with TRBD2 matching over 13 bases. In germline, CDR1 is SGHDN, CDR2 FVKESK. The CDR3 runs to 17 residues. With V trimmed by 4 bases and J by 9 bases, 12 bases remained unmatched. CDR3 DNA sequence: TGTGCCAGCAGCCTCCGACTAGCGGGGGGCCCGGGGGGTGAGCAGTTCTTC. This sequence encodes CASSLRLAGGPGGEQFF. Combining the CDR3 with reference TRBV14 and TRBJ2-1 gives the whole variable domain EAGVTQFPSHSVIEKGQTVTLRCDPISGHDNLYWYRRVMGKEIKFLLHFVKESKQDESGMPNNRFLAERTGGTYSTLKVQPAELEDSGVYFCASSLRLAGGPGGEQFFGPGTRLTVL.

V usage is TRBV4-3 and J usage is TRBJ2-1; D remains ambiguous. Germline CDR1 LGHNA, CDR2 YSLEER. The CDR3 has 14 amino acids. Trimming stripped 5 bases from V and 0 bases from J, with 8 bases between. CDR3 in DNA: TGCGCCAGCAGCATGGAATTCTCCTACAATGAGCAGTTCTTC. Translated: CASSMEFSYNEQFF.

The chain couples TRBV11-1 to TRBJ1-6; D is unclear. This CDR3 is 13 amino acids long. The ends were cut back, 4 bases at V and 10 bases at J, with 11 bases in the middle. CDR1 SGHAT and CDR2 FQDESV come from the germline V gene (reference sequence). This CDR3 reads CASSSRSGSPLHF. The CDR3 nucleotides are TGTGCCAGCAGCTCGCGTTCCGGATCACCCCTCCACTTT.

CDR3 region: CASSQVAGNIYEQYF. The CDR3 bases are TGCGCCAGCAGCCAAGTGGCGGGGAATATCTACGAGCAGTACTTC. The rearrangement links TRBV4-1 to TRBJ2-7; maybe TRBD2 (6 bases). The CDR3 loop spans 15 amino acids. Looked up from germline, CDR1 is MGHRA and CDR2 is YSYEKL. V was cut by 1 base and J by 3 bases, with 13 bases left in between.

This chain joins TRBV5-1 and TRBJ2-1; the D gene is possibly TRBD1 (7 bases). The CDR3 is made up of 15 amino acids. From germline, CDR1 is SGHRS and CDR2 YFSETQ. V was pared by 4 bases and J by 10 bases, with 21 bases between. The CDR3 protein is CASSQDSSGGQEQFF. The CDR3 region has the DNA TGCGCCAGCAGCCAGGACTCTTCAGGGGGGCAGGAGCAGTTCTTC.

This chain links TRBV20-1 with TRBJ2-4; no firm D call. CDR1 and CDR2 (germline): DFQATT, SNEGSKA (reference sequence). This CDR3 has 15 residues. V was pared by 6 bases and J by 0 bases, with 15 bases between. CDR3 DNA sequence: TGCAGTGCCCCCTGGGTACAGCTAGCCAAAAACATTCAGTACTTC. Translated: CSAPWVQLAKNIQYF.

This rearrangement joins TRBV9 to TRBJ2-1, with TRBD2 identical over 8 bases. The V gene's germline CDR1 is SGDLS and CDR2 YYNGEE. The CDR3 covers 16 residues. V shed 0 bases and J 9 bases; nucleotides not matched to a gene: 11. Here the CDR3 reads CASSVAGTGGPLEQFF. CDR3 nucleotides: TGTGCCAGCAGCGTAGCTGGAACGGGGGGGCCTCTTGAGCAGTTCTTC.

This clonotype was picked up one time. The chain employs TRBV2 and TRBJ2-1; 7 nucleotides line up with TRBD1. The length of the CDR3 is 13 residues. Germline trimming cut 4 bases from V and 8 bases from J; bases unmatched to any gene: 5. Germline V CDR1 and CDR2: SNHLY, FYNNEI. CDR3 sequence reads: CASSATGLDEQFF. The CDR3, as DNA: TGTGCCAGCAGTGCGACAGGGCTCGATGAGCAGTTCTTC.

Comments on this clonotype: Germline is not matched at one junction end, which may reflect a read error. The V call is TRBV7-2, the J call TRBJ2-3; 9 bases line up with TRBD2. Germline CDR1 reads SGHTA; CDR2 reads FQGNSA. The CDR3 consists of 15 residues. In DNA, the CDR3 is TGTGCCAGCAGCATAGCGGGGGCCTACACAGATACGCAGTATTTT. This gives the protein CASSIAGAYTDTQYF.